This T cell receptor (beta chain) stems from a study of blood T cell repertoires in COVID-19. Study-wide context: Sample material is recorded as cDNA or gDNA derived from T cells, B-cell-depleted T cells, or PBMCs.

The CDR3 extends over 15 amino acids. With 5 bases clipped from V and 5 bases from J, the junction kept 8 bases outside the gene matches. Germline V gives CDR1 MNHEY, CDR2 SMNVEV (reference sequence). This clone appeared a few times. Per the study methods: Estimates of nucleated cell counts were drawn from the amplification of reference gene primers. Sequencing used immunoSEQ multiplex PCR; TCRdb keeps in-frame clones, though not all of them. From that table come the V and J calls and clone size; the DNA was used to work out D and trimming. The table includes about 60,000 clones, approximately 86% detected once.

The sample taken for sequencing was peripheral blood. The TCR was taken from a man aged 40-50 years with acute or convalescent COVID-19. The rearrangement uses TRBV27 and TRBJ2-7, with 11 bases aligning to TRBD1. The CDR3 loop reads CASSPLGQGADEQYF. CDR3 coding DNA: TGTGCCAGCAGTCCCCTCGGACAGGGGGCGGACGAGCAGTACTTC.